This T cell receptor (beta chain) came from a study of blood T cell repertoires in COVID-19. Whole-study context: T cells, B-cell-depleted T cells, or PBMCs provided the cDNA or gDNA that served as material.

Each participant's cohort was designated according to participant-reported clinical history. Per germline, CDR1 DFQATT and CDR2 SNEGSKA (reference sequence). V trimming: 3 bases; J trimming: 8 bases; junction bases outside the gene matches: 12. The CDR3 has 14 amino acids. The assay was immunoSEQ multiplex PCR, and TCRdb's table has in-frame clones only and misses some. The sample lists some 62,000 clones, more than 80% occurring once. The gene calls are TRBV20-1 and TRBJ1-2; 7 bases line up with TRBD1. The source is a woman aged 40 to 49 with acute COVID-19. Sequences were obtained from PBMCs or T cells enriched from blood (not recorded which). CDR3 in amino acids: CSASRTGQIGGYTF. In DNA, the CDR3 is TGCAGTGCTAGTAGGACAGGTCAGATTGGGGGCTACACCTTC.